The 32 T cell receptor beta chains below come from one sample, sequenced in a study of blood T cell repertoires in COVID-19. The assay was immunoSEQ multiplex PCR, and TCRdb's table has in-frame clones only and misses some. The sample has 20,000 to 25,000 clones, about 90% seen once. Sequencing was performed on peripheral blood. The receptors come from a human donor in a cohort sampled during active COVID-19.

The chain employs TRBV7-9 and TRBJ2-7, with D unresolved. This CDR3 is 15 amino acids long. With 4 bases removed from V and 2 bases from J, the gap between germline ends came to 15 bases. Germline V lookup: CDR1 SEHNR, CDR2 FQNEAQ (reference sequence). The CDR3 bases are TGTGCCAGCAGCTCCCCTCTTGGCGGCACCTACGAGCAGTACGTC. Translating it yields CASSSPLGGTYEQYV.

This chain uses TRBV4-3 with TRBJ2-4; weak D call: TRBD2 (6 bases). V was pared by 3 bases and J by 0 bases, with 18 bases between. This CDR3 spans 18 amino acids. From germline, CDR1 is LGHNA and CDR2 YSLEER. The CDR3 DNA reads TGCGCCAGCAGCCAGTCTACCGGGACTCCGTTAGCCAAAAACATTCAGTACTTC. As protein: CASSQSTGTPLAKNIQYF.

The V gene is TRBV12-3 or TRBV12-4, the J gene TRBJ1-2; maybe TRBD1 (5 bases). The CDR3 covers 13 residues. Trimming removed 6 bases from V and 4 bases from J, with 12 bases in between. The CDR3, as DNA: TGTGCCAGCAGAGCAGGGTACGGCTATGGCTACACCTTC. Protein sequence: CASRAGYGYGYTF.

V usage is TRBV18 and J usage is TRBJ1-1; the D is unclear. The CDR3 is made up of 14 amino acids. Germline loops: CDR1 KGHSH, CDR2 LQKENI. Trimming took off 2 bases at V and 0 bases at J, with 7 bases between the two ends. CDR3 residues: CASSPGGMNTEAFF. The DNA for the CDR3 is TGTGCCAGCTCACCAGGCGGAATGAACACTGAAGCTTTCTTT.

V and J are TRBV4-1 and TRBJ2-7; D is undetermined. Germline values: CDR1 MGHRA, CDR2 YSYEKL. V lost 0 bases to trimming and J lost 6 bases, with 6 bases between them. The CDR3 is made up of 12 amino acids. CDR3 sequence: CASSQEVGEQYF. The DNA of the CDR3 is TGCGCCAGCAGCCAAGAGGTCGGCGAGCAGTACTTC.

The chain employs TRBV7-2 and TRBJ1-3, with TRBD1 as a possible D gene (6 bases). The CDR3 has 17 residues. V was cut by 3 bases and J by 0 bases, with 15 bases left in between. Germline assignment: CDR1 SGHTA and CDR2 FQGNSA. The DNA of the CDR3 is TGTGCCAGCAGCTTGGTCTGGGGGACATACTCTGGAAACACCATATATTTT. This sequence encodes CASSLVWGTYSGNTIYF.

The CDR3: CASSTRDRGTETQYF. The CDR3 DNA reads TGTGCCAGCAGTACACGGGACAGGGGGACGGAGACCCAGTACTTC. The J gene is TRBJ2-5, the V gene TRBV6-5, with 11 bases fitting TRBD1. The CDR3 has 15 amino acids. The junction had 7 bases not matched to a gene; V was cut back by 5 bases and J by 5 bases. CDR1 and CDR2 (germline): MNHEY, SVGAGI.

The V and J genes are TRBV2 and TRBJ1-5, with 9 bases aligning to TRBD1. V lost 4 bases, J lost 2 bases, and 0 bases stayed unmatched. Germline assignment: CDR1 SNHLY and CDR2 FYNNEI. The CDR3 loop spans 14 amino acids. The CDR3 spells CASSGQGGNQPQHF. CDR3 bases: TGTGCCAGCAGTGGACAGGGGGGCAATCAGCCCCAGCATTTT.

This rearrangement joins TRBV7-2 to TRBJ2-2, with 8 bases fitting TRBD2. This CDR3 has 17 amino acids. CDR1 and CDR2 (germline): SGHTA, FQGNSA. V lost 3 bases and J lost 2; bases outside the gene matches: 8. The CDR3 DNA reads TGTGCCAGCAGCTTGCGGAGACTAGCGACTAACACCGGGGAGCTGTTTTTT. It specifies CASSLRRLATNTGELFF.

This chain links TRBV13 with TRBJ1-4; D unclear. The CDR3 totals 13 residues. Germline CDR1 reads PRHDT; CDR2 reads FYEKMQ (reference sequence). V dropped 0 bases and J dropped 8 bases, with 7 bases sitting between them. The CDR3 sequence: CASSLGESEKLFF. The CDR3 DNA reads TGTGCCAGCAGCTTAGGGGAGAGCGAAAAACTGTTTTTT.

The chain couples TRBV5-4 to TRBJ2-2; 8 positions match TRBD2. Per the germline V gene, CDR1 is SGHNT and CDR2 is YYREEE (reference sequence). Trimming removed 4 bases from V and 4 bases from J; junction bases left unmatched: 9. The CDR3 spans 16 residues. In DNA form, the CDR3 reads TGTGCCAGCAGCGCGAACAGCGGGAGTGGCACCGGGGAGCTGTTTTTT. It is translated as CASSANSGSGTGELFF.

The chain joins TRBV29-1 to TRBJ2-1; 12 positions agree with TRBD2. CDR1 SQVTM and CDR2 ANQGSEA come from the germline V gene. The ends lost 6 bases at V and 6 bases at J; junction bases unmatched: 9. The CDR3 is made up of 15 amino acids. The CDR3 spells CSVLDGLAGTNEQFF. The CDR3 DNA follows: TGCAGCGTCCTGGATGGACTAGCGGGGACCAATGAGCAGTTCTTC.

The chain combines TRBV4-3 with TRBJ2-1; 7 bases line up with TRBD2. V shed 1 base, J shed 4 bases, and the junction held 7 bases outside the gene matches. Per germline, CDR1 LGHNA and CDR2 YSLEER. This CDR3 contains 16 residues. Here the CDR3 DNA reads TGCGCCAGCAGCCAAGTTGGGGGGAGGGGTTACAATGAGCAGTTCTTC. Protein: CASSQVGGRGYNEQFF.

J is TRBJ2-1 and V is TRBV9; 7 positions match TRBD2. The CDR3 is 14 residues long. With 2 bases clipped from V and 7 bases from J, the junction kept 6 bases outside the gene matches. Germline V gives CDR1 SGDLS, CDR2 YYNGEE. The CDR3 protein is CASSVRVGGNEQFF. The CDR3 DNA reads TGTGCCAGCAGCGTTAGGGTCGGGGGGAATGAGCAGTTCTTC.

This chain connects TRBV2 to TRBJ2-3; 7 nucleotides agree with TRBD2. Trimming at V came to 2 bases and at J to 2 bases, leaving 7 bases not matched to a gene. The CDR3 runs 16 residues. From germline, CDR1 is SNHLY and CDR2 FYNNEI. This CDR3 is CASSETMREITDTQYF. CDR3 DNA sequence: TGTGCCAGCAGTGAAACCATGCGGGAGATCACAGATACGCAGTATTTT.

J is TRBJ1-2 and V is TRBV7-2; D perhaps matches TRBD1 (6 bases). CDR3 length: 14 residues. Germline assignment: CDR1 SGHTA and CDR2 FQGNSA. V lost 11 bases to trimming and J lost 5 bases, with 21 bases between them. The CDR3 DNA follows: TGTGCCGACGCGCCGGGACAAAAAAATTATGGCTACACCTTC. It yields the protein CADAPGQKNYGYTF.

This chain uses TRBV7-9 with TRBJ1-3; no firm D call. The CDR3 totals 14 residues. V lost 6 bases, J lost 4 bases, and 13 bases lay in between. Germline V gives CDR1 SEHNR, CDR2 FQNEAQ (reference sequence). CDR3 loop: CASSPYAEGNTIYF. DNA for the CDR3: TGTGCCAGCAGTCCCTATGCGGAGGGAAACACCATATATTTT.

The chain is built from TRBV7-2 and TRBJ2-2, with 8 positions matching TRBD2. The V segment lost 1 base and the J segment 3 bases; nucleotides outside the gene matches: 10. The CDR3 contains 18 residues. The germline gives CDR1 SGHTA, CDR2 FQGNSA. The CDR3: CASSLEPAGGGYTGELFF. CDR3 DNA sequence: TGTGCCAGCAGCTTAGAGCCGGCGGGGGGAGGATACACCGGGGAGCTGTTTTTT.

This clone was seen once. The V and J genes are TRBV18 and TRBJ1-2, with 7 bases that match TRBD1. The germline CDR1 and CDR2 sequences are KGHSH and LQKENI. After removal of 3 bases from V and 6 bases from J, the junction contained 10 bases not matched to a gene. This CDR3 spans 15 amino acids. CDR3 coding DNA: TGTGCCAGCTCACCCTACGACGGGACAGAAAATGGCTACACCTTC. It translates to CASSPYDGTENGYTF.

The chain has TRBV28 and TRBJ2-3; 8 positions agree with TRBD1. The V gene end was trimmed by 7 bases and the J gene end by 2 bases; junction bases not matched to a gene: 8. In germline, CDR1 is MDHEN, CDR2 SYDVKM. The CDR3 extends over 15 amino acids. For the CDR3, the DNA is TGTGCCAGCACTAGGGGACAGGAATACACAGATACGCAGTATTTT. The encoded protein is CASTRGQEYTDTQYF.

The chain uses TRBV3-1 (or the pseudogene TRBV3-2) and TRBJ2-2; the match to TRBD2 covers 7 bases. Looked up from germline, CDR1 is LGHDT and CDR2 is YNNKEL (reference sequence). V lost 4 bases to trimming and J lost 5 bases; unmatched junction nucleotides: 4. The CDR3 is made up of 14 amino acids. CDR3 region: CASSLLGGTGELFF. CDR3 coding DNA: TGTGCCAGCAGCCTCCTGGGAGGGACCGGGGAGCTGTTTTTT.

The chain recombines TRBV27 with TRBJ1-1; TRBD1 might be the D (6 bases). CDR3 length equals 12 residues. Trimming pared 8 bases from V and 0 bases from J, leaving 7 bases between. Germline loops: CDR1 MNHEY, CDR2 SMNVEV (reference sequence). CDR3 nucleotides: TGTGCCAGCCCAGGGGTGAACACTGAAGCTTTCTTT. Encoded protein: CASPGVNTEAFF.

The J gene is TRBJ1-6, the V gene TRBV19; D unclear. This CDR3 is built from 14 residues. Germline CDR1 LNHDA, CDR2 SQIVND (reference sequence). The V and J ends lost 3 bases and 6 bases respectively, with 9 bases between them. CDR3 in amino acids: CASSISGPNSPLHF. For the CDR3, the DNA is TGTGCCAGTAGTATTTCTGGCCCTAATTCACCCCTCCACTTT.

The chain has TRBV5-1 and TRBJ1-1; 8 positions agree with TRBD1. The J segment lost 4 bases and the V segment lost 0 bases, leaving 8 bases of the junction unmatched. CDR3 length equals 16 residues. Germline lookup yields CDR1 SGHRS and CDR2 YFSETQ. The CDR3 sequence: CASSLGQGRVSTEAFF. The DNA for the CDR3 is TGCGCCAGCAGCTTGGGACAGGGGCGAGTGAGCACTGAAGCTTTCTTT.

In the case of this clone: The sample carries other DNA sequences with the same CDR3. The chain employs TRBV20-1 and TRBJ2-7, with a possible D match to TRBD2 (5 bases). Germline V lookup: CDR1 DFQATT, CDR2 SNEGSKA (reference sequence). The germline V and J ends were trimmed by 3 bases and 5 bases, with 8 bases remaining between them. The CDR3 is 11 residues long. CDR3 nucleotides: TGCAGTGCTAGGAGCGGCCACGAGCAGTACGTC. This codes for CSARSGHEQYV.

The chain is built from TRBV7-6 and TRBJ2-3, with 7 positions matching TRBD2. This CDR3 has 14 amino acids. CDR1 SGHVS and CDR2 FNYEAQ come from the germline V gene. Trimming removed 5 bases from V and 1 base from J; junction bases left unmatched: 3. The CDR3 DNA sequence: TGTGCCAGCAGCCTCCGGGGGGGCACAGATACGCAGTATTTT. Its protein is CASSLRGGTDTQYF.

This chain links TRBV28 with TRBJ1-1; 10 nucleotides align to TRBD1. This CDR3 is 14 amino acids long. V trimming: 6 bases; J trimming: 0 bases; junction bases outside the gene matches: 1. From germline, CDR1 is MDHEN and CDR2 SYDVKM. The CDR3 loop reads CASRTGGVNTEAFF. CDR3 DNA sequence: TGTGCCAGCAGGACAGGGGGCGTGAACACTGAAGCTTTCTTT.

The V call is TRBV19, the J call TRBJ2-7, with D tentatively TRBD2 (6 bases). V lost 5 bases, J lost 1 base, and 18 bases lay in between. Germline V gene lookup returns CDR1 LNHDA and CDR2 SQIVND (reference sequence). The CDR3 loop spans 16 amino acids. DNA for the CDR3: TGTGCCAGTAGTTGGGGGGTGGGCAGCCAATCCTACGAGCAGTACTTC. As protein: CASSWGVGSQSYEQYF. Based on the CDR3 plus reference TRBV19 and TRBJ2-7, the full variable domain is DGGITQSPKYLFRKEGQNVTLSCEQNLNHDAMYWYRQDPGQGLRLIYYSQIVNDFQKGDIAEGYSVSREKKESFPLTVTSAQKNPTAFYLCASSWGVGSQSYEQYFGPGTRLTVT.

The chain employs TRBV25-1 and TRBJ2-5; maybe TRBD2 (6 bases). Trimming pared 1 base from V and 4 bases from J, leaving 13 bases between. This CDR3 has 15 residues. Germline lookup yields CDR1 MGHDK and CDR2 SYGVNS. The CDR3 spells CASSELEGAGETQYF. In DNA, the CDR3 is TGTGCCAGCAGTGAATTGGAGGGAGCGGGAGAGACCCAGTACTTC. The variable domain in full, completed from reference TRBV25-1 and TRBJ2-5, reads EADIYQTPRYLVIGTGKKITLECSQTMGHDKMYWYQQDPGMELHLIHYSYGVNSTEKGDLSSESTVSRIRTEHFPLTLESARPSHTSQYLCASSELEGAGETQYFGPGTRLLVL.

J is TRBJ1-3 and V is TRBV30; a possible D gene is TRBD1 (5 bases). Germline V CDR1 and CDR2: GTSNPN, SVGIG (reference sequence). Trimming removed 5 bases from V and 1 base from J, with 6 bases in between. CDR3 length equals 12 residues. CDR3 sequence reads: CAWGASGNTIYF. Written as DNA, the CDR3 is TGTGCCTGGGGGGCTTCTGGAAACACCATATATTTT.

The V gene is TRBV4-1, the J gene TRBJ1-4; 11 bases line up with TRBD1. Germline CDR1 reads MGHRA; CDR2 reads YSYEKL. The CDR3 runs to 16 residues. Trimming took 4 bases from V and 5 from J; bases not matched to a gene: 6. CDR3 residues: CASSPLGQGVNEKLFF. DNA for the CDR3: TGCGCCAGCAGCCCTTTGGGACAGGGGGTGAATGAAAAACTGTTTTTT.

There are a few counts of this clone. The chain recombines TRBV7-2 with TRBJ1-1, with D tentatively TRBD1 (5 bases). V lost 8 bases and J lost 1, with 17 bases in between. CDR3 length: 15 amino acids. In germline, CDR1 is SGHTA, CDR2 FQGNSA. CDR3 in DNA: TGTGCCAGCGCCACAGAATTTACAGGGAACACTGAAGCTTTCTTT. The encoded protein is CASATEFTGNTEAFF.